This record concerns one T cell receptor beta chain sequence. No cognate antigen has been identified for it. No base-level quality is on record; no much larger clone is a single base apart. The label giving this sample's time point can be read as: about a year on ibrutinib. For TCR beta library preparation, 2 to 2.5 micrograms of genomic DNA were isolated from cryopreserved PBMCs. Longitudinal blood samples from CLL patients on ibrutinib monotherapy were analyzed using high-throughput TCR beta sequencing. Patients were enrolled in a phase 2 open-label single-center ibrutinib monotherapy trial. A MiSeq instrument was used for deep resolution sequencing, which targeted depths ranging from 1 in 1 million up to 1 in 200,000 T cells, with coverage averaging 10x for each clonotype. The immunoSEQ hsTCRB Kit was used to generate the TCR beta libraries. Per the source publication's procedure: The data were analyzed with ImmunoSEQ Analyzer and ImmunoSEQ Data Assistant, and V, D and J gene assignments followed IMGT definitions. Clonality, with values ranging from 0 to 1, was calculated as one minus the normalized Shannon entropy of productive rearrangement frequencies. Only overrepresented clonotypes making up at least 0.05% of each patient's repertoire were included in the public clonotype analysis. Repertoires from approximately 12 age-matched healthy donors in immuneACCESS were used as clonality controls. Sourced from immuneACCESS, this table was stored by TCRdb with only in-frame sequences that have V and J called. A share of the clones is absent; for the studies checked, an unresolved V gene accounts for under half, and the remainder has no known explanation. D and trimming were read from the DNA, whereas the V and J calls and clone size are those reported in that table. For this sample there are some 150,000 clones; roughly 80% appear just once. The top ten clones comprise under 35% of the sample.

The data are from a study of cytotoxic CD8 clonotypes in ibrutinib-treated CLL listed by TCRdb under 2021. With respect to the entire study: In this cohort, approximately 15 patients were treatment-naive and 11 to 12 were relapsed/refractory, while roughly 18 had unmutated IGHV. Partial responses were observed in about 25 patients and complete responses in 2; after a median follow-up of 68 months, remission was maintained in approximately 14 patients and progression was observed in some 12. Response samples were taken after a median of around 13 months on treatment, ranging from roughly 6 to 36 months. Samples averaged about 260,000 productive templates and around 91,000 productive rearrangements. Of the 90 or so participants in the trial, about two dozen had longitudinal samples available. Cryopreserved peripheral blood mononuclear cells were collected before treatment, at response, and at either disease progression or sustained remission. Patients were still on ibrutinib when every remission and progressive disease sample was collected. The paper's findings and limits, for the study overall: Sampling times were not matched between patients in sustained remission and patients whose disease was progressing, and lymph node repertoires were not examined. At baseline, clonality was higher than in age-matched healthy donors and showed a strong correlation with circulating CD8+ T-cell counts. At ibrutinib response clonality went up, during sustained remission it held steady, and at progression it dropped back toward baseline. Public clonotypes were rare and either shrank or stayed stable during treatment, and the rise in clonality at ibrutinib response reflected expansion of private clonotypes.

CDR3 length: 11 amino acids, cysteine to phenylalanine. CDR3 DNA is the only sequence kept; it has 33 bases, read in frame from the first base. The germline V gene encodes CDR1 SGHTA and CDR2 FQGNSA. Trimming takes 0 bases from V and 9 bases from J, and the germline ends sit 3 bases apart. In this chain, TRBV7-2 is recombined with TRBJ2-1, with the D gene call left open. The sample here was PBMCs, taken after 12 months of ibrutinib treatment. The clonotype was recovered from a human donor with chronic lymphocytic leukemia. This receptor has the CDR3 CASSLAVEQFF. The DNA is as follows: TGTGCCAGCAGCTTAGCAGTTGAGCAGTTCTTC. The variable domain in full, with residues beyond the CDR3 obtained from the reference TRBV7-2 and TRBJ2-1 genes, is GAGVSQSPSNKVTEKGKDVELRCDPISGHTALYWYRQSLGQGLEFLIYFQGNSAPDKSGLPSDRFSAERTGGSVSTLTIQRTQQEDSAVYLCASSLAVEQFFGPGTRLTVL.